This T cell receptor (beta chain) was recorded in a study of blood T cell repertoires in COVID-19. Study summary: T cells, B-cell-depleted T cells, or PBMCs provided the cDNA or gDNA that served as material.

Those designated as exposed participants met a COVID-19 case within 2 weeks before study entry. Per the authors' pipeline: The assay estimated nucleated cells by amplifying reference gene primers. TCRdb keeps only in-frame clones here, not all; method: immunoSEQ multiplex PCR. That table is the source of V, J and clone size, and D and trimming were worked out from the DNA. The sample includes fewer than 250,000 clones, approximately 90% of them seen just once. The germline V and J ends were trimmed by 4 bases and 0 bases, with 10 bases remaining between them. Germline V gene sequence: CDR1 MNHNS, CDR2 SASEGT. The CDR3 runs to 14 residues.

The sequenced material came from PBMCs or T cells enriched from blood (not recorded which). The rearrangement links TRBV6-1 to TRBJ2-7, with D possibly TRBD2 on 7 matching bases. This receptor was taken from a man between 45 and 60 years old who had been exposed to COVID-19. This chain's CDR3 is CASSGRGLSYEQYF. DNA for the CDR3: TGTGCCAGCAGTGGGCGGGGGCTCTCCTACGAGCAGTACTTC.